The T cell receptor beta chain described here comes from a study of T-cell reconstitution after alpha-beta-depleted transplantation in children. On this clonotype itself: Its antigen is not known.

CDR3 length equals 14 residues. V gave up 7 bases and J gave up 4 bases; unmatched junction bases: 10. Looked up from germline, CDR1 is GTSNPN and CDR2 is SVGIG (reference sequence). The study, taken as a whole, reports: A year had passed since transplant, and T-cell counts and diversity by then came mostly from newly produced T cells. Surviving recipient T cells and intrathymic progenitors accounted for some patients' high TCRbeta diversity at day 60. Several hundred expanded graft clones reportedly were the source of alpha-beta T cells about two months after transplant.

Unique molecular identifiers were used to barcode this TCRbeta library. TCRdb re-analysed the PCR reads in MiXCR, keeping a single row per CDR3 protein. The sample lists hundreds of thousands of distinct CDR3 sequences; roughly 7.8% were seen once. This material consisted of peripheral blood, taken 360 days after TCRalphabeta/CD19-depleted stem cell transplant. The TCR comes from a female patient under 10 years old who had a stem cell transplant for Fanconi anemia, so the T cells may come from the graft donor. The genes are TRBV30 and TRBJ2-3; 8 positions agree with TRBD2. The CDR3, as DNA: TGTGCCTCCTGGGGGCGGACTAGCCCAGATACGCAGTATTTT. Encoded protein: CASWGRTSPDTQYF.